These 8 T cell receptor beta chains were sequenced from one sample in a study of T-cell reconstitution after alpha-beta-depleted transplantation in children. Unique molecular identifiers were used to barcode this TCRbeta library. A single record per CDR3 protein comes from TCRdb applying MiXCR to the PCR reads. This table holds 350,000 to 500,000 distinct CDR3 sequences, roughly 44% found once. Specimen: PBMCs, collected before TCRalphabeta/CD19-depleted stem cell transplant. All receptors derive from a girl aged 2 to 10 with aplastic anemia, due to receive a stem cell transplant.

The chain uses TRBV20-1 and TRBJ1-2; D is perhaps TRBD1 (5 bases). CDR1 is DFQATT, CDR2 SNEGSKA, per germline (reference sequence). V lost 8 bases and J 4 bases, leaving 23 bases between the germline ends. This CDR3 spans 15 amino acids. The CDR3 protein is CSTPPPPGARYGYTF. The CDR3 nucleotides read TGCAGTACACCGCCGCCCCCTGGGGCACGCTATGGCTACACCTTC.

The genes are TRBV7-9 and TRBJ1-5; D gene uncertain. Trimming removed 6 bases from V and 0 bases from J, with 12 bases in between. Per the germline V gene, CDR1 is SEHNR and CDR2 is FQNEAQ (reference sequence). The CDR3 extends over 15 amino acids. CDR3 in amino acids: CASSRVGVSNQPQHF. Written as DNA, the CDR3 is TGTGCCAGCAGTCGAGTTGGCGTTAGCAATCAGCCCCAGCATTTT.

The table lists this clonotype with a few counts. The rearrangement joins TRBV5-5 to TRBJ2-7, with TRBD1 matching 9 bases. Unmatched junction bases numbered 3, after V lost 4 bases and J lost 1 base. Germline V gene data show CDR1 as SGHKS and CDR2 as YYEKEE (reference sequence). The CDR3 totals 14 residues. This CDR3 reads CASSRGTGSYEQYF. CDR3 bases: TGTGCCAGCAGCAGAGGGACAGGGTCCTACGAGCAGTACTTC. Full variable domain (missing parts from reference TRBV5-5 and TRBJ2-7): DAGVTQSPTHLIKTRGQQVTLRCSPISGHKSVSWYQQVLGQGPQFIFQYYEKEERGRGNFPDRFSARQFPNYSSELNVNALLLGDSALYLCASSRGTGSYEQYFGPGTRLTVT.

This clonotype has more than one count but fewer than ten. This chain joins TRBV30 and TRBJ1-3; possibly TRBD1 for D (5 bases). Trimming cost V 1 base and J 1 base, with 11 bases left between them. The CDR3 runs to 15 residues. Germline lookup yields CDR1 GTSNPN and CDR2 SVGIG (reference sequence). In nucleotides, the CDR3 is TGTGCCTGGAGTGGGGGACCCATTTCTGGAAACACCATATATTTT. The encoded protein is CAWSGGPISGNTIYF.

The V call is TRBV5-6, the J call TRBJ2-5; weak D call: TRBD1 (5 bases). The CDR3 consists of 14 residues. The V end was cut by 0 bases, the J end by 5 bases, with 11 bases between. Germline V CDR1 and CDR2: SGHDT, YYEEEE. CDR3 residues: CASSLAAGWETQYF. The CDR3 DNA follows: TGTGCCAGCAGCTTGGCAGCAGGGTGGGAGACCCAGTACTTC.

The chain has TRBV12-3 or TRBV12-4 and TRBJ1-5; TRBD1 might be the D (5 bases). This CDR3 contains 13 residues. Trimming shortened V by 8 bases and J by 3 bases, and 11 bases separated the two germline ends. DNA for the CDR3: TGTGCCAGCTCAGGGCAGAACAATCAGCCCCAGCATTTT. The encoded protein is CASSGQNNQPQHF.

This clonotype was observed at least ten times. The J gene is TRBJ2-1, the V gene TRBV5-1, with 9 nucleotides matching TRBD1. Germline V gene data show CDR1 as SGHRS and CDR2 as YFSETQ. There are 14 residues in the CDR3. V lost 4 bases, J lost 6 bases, and 5 bases stayed unmatched. CDR3 DNA sequence: TGCGCCAGCAGCGGGGGGGACAGGGTCAATGAGCAGTTCTTC. It specifies CASSGGDRVNEQFF.

This clonotype was seen many times. Here the CDR3 reads CASSIEVRWTRPYEQYF. The CDR3 DNA is TGTGCCAGCAGCATCGAGGTCCGGTGGACTAGACCCTACGAGCAGTACTTC. The chain combines TRBV7-2 with TRBJ2-7; 7 nucleotides agree with TRBD2. Germline CDR1 SGHTA, CDR2 FQGNSA. The junction had 15 bases not matched to a gene; V was cut back by 5 bases and J by 2 bases. CDR3 length: 17 amino acids.